This is a list of T cell receptor beta chains from one sample in a study of beta chain features in type 1 diabetes. Only in-frame clones appear in the TCRdb table, and some are missing; sequencing was by immunoSEQ multiplex PCR. The sample holds fewer than 250,000 clones, 13% to 15% seen once. Sequencing was performed on naive CD4+ T cells from blood. The receptors here all came from a woman in her 40s in good health. Each CDR3 is given with its conserved first and last residue. Fields, in order: J gene, V gene, D gene, clone size, CDR3 DNA, CDR3 protein. The D gene is left open where the match is weak. Expanded clones get a size class; other rows say once, few or many, or leave the size out.

>TRBJ2-6|TRBV4-1|TRBD1|few
TGCGCCAGCGGACAGGGGTCATCCTCTGGGGCCAACGTCCTGACTTTC
CASGQGSSSGANVLTF
>TRBJ1-1|TRBV4-2|TRBD1|NA
TGTGCCAGCAGCCAAGGGACAGGGTTACGCACTGAAGCTTTCTTT
CASSQGTGLRTEAFF
>TRBJ1-2|TRBV13|TRBD1|few
TGTGCCAGCAGCTCGACAGGGGGCGCGAACTATGGCTACACCTTC
CASSSTGGANYGYTF
>TRBJ2-7|TRBV19|TRBD1|few
TGTGCCAGTAGTATGCCGACAGGGGGCCTATACGAGCAGTACTTC
CASSMPTGGLYEQYF
>TRBJ2-1|TRBV18|TRBD2|few
TGTGCCAGCTCACCATGGGATAGCGGGGGTCTATTGGGCAATGAGCAGTTCTTC
CASSPWDSGGLLGNEQFF
>TRBJ2-5|TRBV25-1|TRBD1|few
TGTGCCAGCAGTGCCCACGGGACAGGGGCGAGACAAGAGACCCAGTACTTC
CASSAHGTGARQETQYF
>TRBJ2-5|TRBV7-8|TRBD2|NA
TGTGCCAGCAGCTATACCGGGACTACAAAAGAGACCCAGTACTTC
CASSYTGTTKETQYF
>TRBJ2-3|TRBV18|NA|NA
TGTGCCAGTACCCCGACGGCAGGGGGGTCGGATACGCAGTATTTT
CASTPTAGGSDTQYF
>TRBJ2-2|TRBV11-2|NA|few
TGTGCCAGCATCCAAAATGCTATCCCCACCGGGGAGCTGTTTTTT
CASIQNAIPTGELFF
>TRBJ1-4|TRBV7-2|TRBD1|NA
TGTGCCAGCAGCTCGTGGACAGGGAATGAAAAACTGTTTTTT
CASSSWTGNEKLFF
>TRBJ1-5|TRBV7-8|NA|NA
TGTGCCAGCAGCTTTGAACAGGGCGATCAGCCCCAGCATTTT
CASSFEQGDQPQHF
>TRBJ2-1|TRBV5-1|TRBD2|NA
TGCGCCAGCAGCGGAGCGGGGGGGAATGAGCAGTTCTTC
CASSGAGGNEQFF
>TRBJ2-3|TRBV6-1|TRBD2|few
TGTGCCAGCAGTTCCATCCTAGCGGCAGATACGCAGTATTTT
CASSSILAADTQYF
>TRBJ2-5|TRBV7-2|TRBD2|NA
TGTGCCAGCAGCTCACGACTAGCGGGGGGCCCTCGGGGTGGCCAGTACTTC
CASSSRLAGGPRGGQYF
>TRBJ2-5|TRBV6-6|NA|few
TGTGCCAGCAGGTTCGGGGAGACCCAGTACTTC
CASRFGETQYF
>TRBJ2-1|TRBV27|TRBD1|NA
TGTGCCAGCAGTTCCCCTCTGGGGACAGGGGTCTACAATGAGCAGTTCTTC
CASSSPLGTGVYNEQFF
>TRBJ2-7|TRBV5-4|TRBD2|few
TGTGCCAGCAGCCAAGCGGGACTCCTCTCCTACGAGCAGTACTTC
CASSQAGLLSYEQYF
>TRBJ2-5|TRBV4-2|TRBD2|NA
TGTGCCAGCAGCCTCCGCGGGGGGGCAGGAGAGACCCAGTACTTC
CASSLRGGAGETQYF
>TRBJ2-3|TRBV29-1|NA|few
TGCAGCGTTATCGGGACTTTGCTCTCTGGAGATACGCAGTATTTT
CSVIGTLLSGDTQYF
>TRBJ2-7|TRBV25-1|NA|NA
TGTGCCAGCACCCGGACAGCGACCTACGAGCAGTACTTC
CASTRTATYEQYF
>TRBJ2-2|TRBV10-1|TRBD2|NA
TGCGCCAGCAGTGAGTCGACCGGGAGGGTTGGGGAGCTGTTTTTT
CASSESTGRVGELFF
>TRBJ2-7|TRBV11-2|NA|NA
TGTGCCAGCAGCTTAGGCAGGGGAAGTTCCTACGAGCAGTACTTC
CASSLGRGSSYEQYF
>TRBJ2-4|TRBV9|NA|few
TGTGCCAGCAGCGTAGTTCCAGGGTCCGTGGCCAAAAACATTCAGTACTTC
CASSVVPGSVAKNIQYF
>TRBJ1-2|TRBV6-6|TRBD1|few
TGTGCCAGCAGTTACCACGACAGGGCTGGCTACACCTTC
CASSYHDRAGYTF
>TRBJ2-7|TRBV6-6|TRBD1|few
TGTGCCAGCAGTTACTCGAGGGGGACAGGGACCTACGAGCAGTACTTC
CASSYSRGTGTYEQYF
>TRBJ2-7|TRBV9|NA|NA
TGTGCCAGCAGCGTAGATGCAGGAAACTACGAGCAGTACTTC
CASSVDAGNYEQYF
>TRBJ2-5|TRBV20-1|NA|NA
TGCAGTGCTTGGACTAGGGGGGAGCAGTACTTC
CSAWTRGEQYF
>TRBJ2-5|TRBV11-2|NA|NA
TGTGCCAGCAGCCCCCAGGGCTGGGAGACCCAGTACTTC
CASSPQGWETQYF
>TRBJ2-1|TRBV29-1|NA|many
TGCAGCGTTGGTCAGGGAGAGCAGTTCTTC
CSVGQGEQFF
>TRBJ1-3|TRBV29-1|NA|NA
TGCAGCGTCGCGTTTGGAAACACCATATATTTT
CSVAFGNTIYF
>TRBJ2-3|TRBV27|NA|NA
TGTGCCAGCAGGGGACTTCACAGCACAGATACGCAGTATTTT
CASRGLHSTDTQYF
>TRBJ1-1|TRBV10-1|NA|NA
TGCGCCAGCAGAGGGTCCGGGGTGAACACTGAAGCTTTCTTT
CASRGSGVNTEAFF
>TRBJ2-5|TRBV11-2|TRBD2|NA
TGTGCCAGCAGCCGTAGCGGGGGACAAGAGACCCAGTACTTC
CASSRSGGQETQYF
>TRBJ1-2|TRBV15|NA|NA
TGTGCCACCAGCAGGGAACAGGGTTGGGATGGCTACACCTTC
CATSREQGWDGYTF
>TRBJ1-2|TRBV19|NA|NA
TGTGCCAGTAGTTTACAGGGTGGTGGCTACACCTTC
CASSLQGGGYTF
>TRBJ1-2|TRBV7-2|TRBD1|NA
TGTGCCAGCAGCCCAAGGACAGGAAACTATGGCTACACCTTC
CASSPRTGNYGYTF
>TRBJ2-7|TRBV10-3|TRBD2|NA
TGTGCCATCAGCCTGGCCCAGCGGGGGGAACACGAGCAGTACTTC
CAISLAQRGEHEQYF
>TRBJ2-7|TRBV12-5|TRBD1|few
TGTGCTAGTGGTTTCCTCGGACAGGGGCCATCCTACGAGCAGTACTTC
CASGFLGQGPSYEQYF
>TRBJ2-5|TRBV2|NA|NA
TGTGCCAGCAGTCCCTACGGGGTCGGCCAAGAGACCCAGTACTTC
CASSPYGVGQETQYF
>TRBJ2-1|TRBV2|TRBD2|few
TGTGCCAGCAGAACGCCTCGGGGGGAGGGAGGCAATGAGCAGTTCTTC
CASRTPRGEGGNEQFF
>TRBJ2-1|TRBV30|NA|NA
TGTGCCTGGATATGGGACTCGGATGAGCAGTTCTTC
CAWIWDSDEQFF
>TRBJ2-5|TRBV12-5|NA|NA
TGTGCTAGTACGCCCGGGGAAGGGACCCAGTACTTC
CASTPGEGTQYF
>TRBJ2-7|TRBV10-3|TRBD1|NA
TGTGCCATCAGCCAGGTGGACAGGGGGGACGAGCAGTACTTC
CAISQVDRGDEQYF
>TRBJ2-2|TRBV29-1|TRBD1|NA
TGCAGCGTTGCCGGTGACAGGGCGGACACCGGGGAGCTGTTTTTT
CSVAGDRADTGELFF
>TRBJ2-3|TRBV4-3|NA|NA
TGCGCCAGCAGCCTCGGGACTGGCACAGATACGCAGTATTTT
CASSLGTGTDTQYF
>TRBJ2-7|TRBV7-2|NA|few
TGTGCCAGCAGCTGGAGTCTTAGCCGGGAGCAGTACTTC
CASSWSLSREQYF
>TRBJ2-7|TRBV7-2|TRBD1|few
TGTGCCAGCAGCTTATTGAGGGGACAGGGGTACGAGCAGTACTTC
CASSLLRGQGYEQYF
>TRBJ2-7|TRBV9|NA|NA
TGTGCCAGCAGCGTAGGAATAGCGAATCAACACGAGCAGTACTTC
CASSVGIANQHEQYF
>TRBJ2-5|TRBV9|TRBD2|few
TGTGCCAGCAGCGTAGGAGCTAGCGGGGGGTCCCAAGAGACCCAGTACTTC
CASSVGASGGSQETQYF
>TRBJ2-1|TRBV6-6|TRBD2|NA
TGTGCCAGCAGGCGCCCCGGGACTAGCTCCTACAATGAGCAGTTCTTC
CASRRPGTSSYNEQFF
>TRBJ1-2|TRBV25-1|NA|NA
TGTGCCAGCAGTGATGTCTTGGGGGCCCCTGTCTATGGCTACACCTTC
CASSDVLGAPVYGYTF
>TRBJ2-1|TRBV6-6|TRBD2|few
TGTGCCAGCGGACGACTAGCGGGGGGGCGCCACAATGAGCAGTTCTTC
CASGRLAGGRHNEQFF
>TRBJ1-1|TRBV5-1|TRBD1|few
TGCGCCAGCAGCGCAGGGGGTGCAGGGACTGAAGCTTTCTTT
CASSAGGAGTEAFF
>TRBJ2-7|TRBV9|NA|NA
TGTGCCAGCAGCGGACAGGGGAGGGATCGGGAGCAGTACTTC
CASSGQGRDREQYF
>TRBJ2-7|TRBV7-9|TRBD2|NA
TGTGCCAGCAGTATGGGACTAGCGGGGGGTAGGACCTACGAGCAGTACTTC
CASSMGLAGGRTYEQYF
>TRBJ2-2|TRBV19|TRBD2|few
TGTGCCAGTACGGGGGGGGGCCTCCCGAACACCGGGGAGCTGTTTTTT
CASTGGGLPNTGELFF
>TRBJ1-2|TRBV5-6|TRBD1|once
TGTGCCAGCAGCTGGACCCTCCGGACAGGGGATAACTATGGCTACACCTTC
CASSWTLRTGDNYGYTF
>TRBJ2-1|TRBV11-3|TRBD1|NA
TGTGCCAGCAGCCCGGGACAGGGGTATCTCAATGAGCAGTTCTTC
CASSPGQGYLNEQFF
>TRBJ2-3|TRBV7-6|NA|few
TGTGCCAGCAGCCGCAGGGGCGAAACGCAGTATTTT
CASSRRGETQYF
>TRBJ1-1|TRBV14|NA|NA
TGTGCCAGCAGCCAAGTAGCGGGGGCGAACACTGAAGCTTTCTTT
CASSQVAGANTEAFF